The rows below give T cell receptor beta chains drawn from one sample of a study of blood T cell repertoires in COVID-19. Data came from immunoSEQ multiplex PCR; TCRdb stores just in-frame clones and leaves some out. This sample has about 230,000 clones, with approximately 80% found just once. Sample: peripheral blood. These receptors were taken from a woman between 45 and 65 years old with acute or convalescent COVID-19. CDR3s include the opening cysteine and the closing phenylalanine or tryptophan. D genes are given only for firm matches. Size is stated for part of the rows, as once, few or many counts, or as a class when the clone is expanded.

v_gene	j_gene	d_gene	abundance	CDR3nt	CDR3aa
TRBV24-1	TRBJ1-5	NA	NA	TGTGCCACCAGTGACAGGGGCGATCAGCCCCAGCATTTT	CATSDRGDQPQHF
TRBV11-2	TRBJ2-7	TRBD2	NA	TGTGCCAGCAGCTTGGATCGCTCAGTTTTTGTACTAGCGGGATACGAGCAGTACTTC	CASSLDRSVFVLAGYEQYF
TRBV19	TRBJ1-6	NA	NA	TGTGCCAGTAGTAGGAGGGATAATAATTCACCCCTCCACTTT	CASSRRDNNSPLHF
TRBV9	TRBJ2-2	NA	NA	TGTGCCAGCAGCGTTGAGAGCGCCGGGGAGCTGTTTTTT	CASSVESAGELFF
TRBV15	TRBJ2-7	NA	NA	TGTGCCACCAGCAGAGATATTCAGATGACCTACGAGCAGTACTTC	CATSRDIQMTYEQYF
TRBV5-1	TRBJ2-1	NA	NA	TGCGCCAGCAGCTTGGAACAGGGCTCCTACAATGAGCAGTTCTTC	CASSLEQGSYNEQFF
TRBV7-9	TRBJ1-5	NA	NA	TGTGCCAGCAGCTTAGACAGAGTAGGCAATCAGCCCCAGCATTTT	CASSLDRVGNQPQHF
TRBV4-1	TRBJ1-6	TRBD1	NA	TGCGCCAGCAGCCAAGAATTTCGGACAGGGGGATCACCCCTCCACTTT	CASSQEFRTGGSPLHF
TRBV2	TRBJ1-4	NA	few	TGTGCCAGCAGTCGACAAGGAAGCAATGAAAAACTGTTTTTT	CASSRQGSNEKLFF
TRBV12-5	TRBJ1-1	TRBD1	NA	TGTGCTAGTGGTTTGGCTAACAGGGGGGGCGGCACTGAAGCTTTCTTT	CASGLANRGGGTEAFF
TRBV6-4	TRBJ2-7	TRBD2	NA	TGTGCCCAGCTGTACCGTAGGCTTGCGGGAGTAAGCGAGCAGTACTTC	CAQLYRRLAGVSEQYF
TRBV28	TRBJ2-2	NA	NA	TGTGCCAGCAGTCCACATACTAGTCCCGGGGAGCTGTTTTTT	CASSPHTSPGELFF
TRBV14	TRBJ1-6	NA	NA	TGTGCCAGCAGCCAAGTGGTCATCAGCTCCTATAATTCACCCCTCCACTTT	CASSQVVISSYNSPLHF
TRBV2	TRBJ2-5	TRBD1	NA	TGTGCCAGCGGGACAGGACTAAACTACCAAGAGACCCAGTACTTC	CASGTGLNYQETQYF
TRBV24-1	TRBJ2-1	TRBD2	NA	TGTGCCACCAGTGAACCGACTAGCGGGAGAGGCAATGAGCAGTTCTTC	CATSEPTSGRGNEQFF
TRBV6-5	TRBJ2-7	NA	NA	TGTGCCAGCAGTTCTCCCCGAGAGGGTTACGAGCAGTACTTC	CASSSPREGYEQYF
TRBV5-6	TRBJ1-2	TRBD1	NA	TGTGCCAGCAGCTTGGGAGACGGCAGGGGGTTCTATGGCTACACCTTC	CASSLGDGRGFYGYTF
TRBV5-1	TRBJ1-1	NA	NA	TGCGCCAGCAGCGGATTAGGACGGCGGGACACTGAAGCTTTCTTT	CASSGLGRRDTEAFF
TRBV7-7	TRBJ2-2	NA	NA	TGTGCTAGCAGCGATAGGGGAACCGGGGAGCTGTTTTTT	CASSDRGTGELFF
TRBV28	TRBJ1-3	NA	NA	TGTGCCAGCAGTTTTCTCTCTGGAAACACCATATATTTT	CASSFLSGNTIYF
TRBV6-1	TRBJ1-2	NA	NA	TGTGCCAGCAGTGAATCTGTGAGAGCACGGGGCTACACCTTC	CASSESVRARGYTF
TRBV7-6	TRBJ2-3	NA	NA	TGTGCCAGCAGCCGTAATGCCCTAGGCACAGATACGCAGTATTTT	CASSRNALGTDTQYF
TRBV5-6	TRBJ1-4	NA	few	TGTGCCAGCAGCTTCTTAACGGGGGCAACTAATGAAAAACTGTTTTTT	CASSFLTGATNEKLFF
TRBV14	TRBJ1-3	TRBD1	NA	TGTGCCAGCAGCCAGGGGACAGCAGCCTCTGGAAACACCATATATTTT	CASSQGTAASGNTIYF
TRBV13	TRBJ2-1	NA	NA	TGTGCCAGCAGAACCCGGCGGTACAATGAGCAGTTCTTC	CASRTRRYNEQFF
TRBV13	TRBJ1-4	NA	NA	TGTGCCAGCAGCTTTCGGGGAGGGAGTGAAAAACTGTTTTTT	CASSFRGGSEKLFF
TRBV3-1/TRBV3-2	TRBJ2-3	TRBD2	few	TGTGCCAGCAGCCAACAGGTAGCGGGACGGCAGACGCAGTATTTT	CASSQQVAGRQTQYF
TRBV30	TRBJ2-7	NA	few	TGTGCCTGTCGGACACGGTCCTACGAGCAGTACTTC	CACRTRSYEQYF
TRBV21-1	TRBJ1-1	NA	NA	TGTGCCAGCAGCAAAAACCCCCAGGCGGGGGGAATTACTGAAGCTTTCTTT	CASSKNPQAGGITEAFF
TRBV3-1/TRBV3-2	TRBJ1-5	NA	NA	TGTGCCAGCAGCCAAGGGGCCCCCATGGGGAGTCAGCCCCAGCATTTT	CASSQGAPMGSQPQHF
TRBV19	TRBJ1-2	NA	NA	TGTGCCAGTACCCGGGACACCTATGGCTACACCTTC	CASTRDTYGYTF